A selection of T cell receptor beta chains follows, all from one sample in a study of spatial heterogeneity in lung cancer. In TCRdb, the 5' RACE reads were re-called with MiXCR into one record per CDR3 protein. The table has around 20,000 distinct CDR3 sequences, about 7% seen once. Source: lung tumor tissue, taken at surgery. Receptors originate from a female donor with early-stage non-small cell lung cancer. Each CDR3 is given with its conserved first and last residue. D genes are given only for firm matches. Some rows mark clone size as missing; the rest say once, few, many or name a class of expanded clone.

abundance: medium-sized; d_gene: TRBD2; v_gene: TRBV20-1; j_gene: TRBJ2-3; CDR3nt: TGCAGTGCTAGAGGGCTAGCGGGGGACACAGATACGCAGTATTTT; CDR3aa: CSARGLAGDTDTQYF
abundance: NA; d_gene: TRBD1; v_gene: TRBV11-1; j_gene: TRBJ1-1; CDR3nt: TGTGCCAGCAGAGTTACAGGGGGCACTGAAGCTTTCTTT; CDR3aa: CASRVTGGTEAFF
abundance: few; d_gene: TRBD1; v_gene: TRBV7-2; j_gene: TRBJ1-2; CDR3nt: TGTGCCAGCAGCTCAAGTCAGGGGGGCGGCTACACCTTC; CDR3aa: CASSSSQGGGYTF
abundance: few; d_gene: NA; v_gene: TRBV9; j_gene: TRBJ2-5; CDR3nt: TGTGCCAGCAGCGTAGCCGCGGGAAAAGAGACCCAGTACTTC; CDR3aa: CASSVAAGKETQYF
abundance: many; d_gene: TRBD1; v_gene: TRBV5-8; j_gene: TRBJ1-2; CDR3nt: TGTGCCAGCAGCTCAAAACCGGGACAGAGGGCCTATGGCTACACCTTC; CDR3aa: CASSSKPGQRAYGYTF
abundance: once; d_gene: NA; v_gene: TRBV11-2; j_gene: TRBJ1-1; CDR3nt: TGTGCCAGCAGTCCGGGACCGCCGCCTGAAGCTTTCTTT; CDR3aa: CASSPGPPPEAFF
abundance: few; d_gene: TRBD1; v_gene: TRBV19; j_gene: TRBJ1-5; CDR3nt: TGTGCCAGTACAGGCCGACAGGGAAATCAGCCCCAGCATTTT; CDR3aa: CASTGRQGNQPQHF
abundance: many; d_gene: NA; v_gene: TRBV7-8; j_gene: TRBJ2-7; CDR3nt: TGTGCCAGCAGCTTAAACGGTTACGAGCAGTACTTC; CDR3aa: CASSLNGYEQYF
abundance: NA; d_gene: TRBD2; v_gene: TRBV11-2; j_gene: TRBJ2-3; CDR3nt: TGTGCCAGCAGTCCCACGCGGACTAGCACGCAGTATTTT; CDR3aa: CASSPTRTSTQYF
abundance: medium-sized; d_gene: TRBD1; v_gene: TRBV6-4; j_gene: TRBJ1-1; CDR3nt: TGTGCCAGCAGACTAACCAGCGGGACAGGAGGGGGGGCTGAAGCTTTCTTT; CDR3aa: CASRLTSGTGGGAEAFF